The T cell receptor beta chain described here comes from a study of OX40 agonist ivuxolimab in advanced cancers. Study summary: Each dose-escalation patient presented with hepatocellular carcinoma, melanoma, renal cell or head and neck cancer. Study outcomes and limitations: CD4+ and CD8+ blood T cells expanded clonally by week 6 at 0.1 to 3.0 mg/kg. Some nonresponders likewise displayed low normalized T-cell clonal expansion.

As for this clone: Its antigen remains unidentified.

Patients were ruled out by autoimmune disease history or systemic immunosuppression. CDR3 length equals 15 residues. CDR1 is SGHAT and CDR2 is FQNNGV in the germline V gene. V lost 4 bases and J lost 4; bases outside the gene matches: 6. TCRdb's copy holds only in-frame clones and misses some; the assay was immunoSEQ multiplex PCR. The sample shows around 100,000 clones, around 89% of them seen only once. This clonotype was sampled from an adult with an advanced solid tumor such as melanoma, head and neck, liver or kidney cancer. The chain carries TRBV11-2 and TRBJ2-1, with 8 positions matching TRBD2. The starting material was CD4+ or CD8+ T cells sorted from blood, obtained in a trial of the OX40 agonist ivuxolimab. CDR3 in amino acids: CASSSFSGAYNEQFF. Here the CDR3 DNA reads TGTGCCAGCAGCTCCTTTAGCGGGGCGTACAATGAGCAGTTCTTC. The full variable domain, its missing parts supplied by reference TRBV11-2 and TRBJ2-1, is EAGVAQSPRYKIIEKRQSVAFWCNPISGHATLYWYQQILGQGPKLLIQFQNNGVVDDSQLPKDRFSAERLKGVDSTLKIQPAKLEDSAVYLCASSSFSGAYNEQFFGPGTRLTVL.